The 5 T cell receptor beta chains given below trace back to one sample, sequenced in a study of tumor-infiltrating lymphocytes in primary liver carcinoma. The tissue used was unsorted bulk material of roughly 17-33 mg. RNA and DNA were co-extracted from it with the AllPrep DNA/RNA mini kit. Researchers generated TCR beta cDNA from around 510 ng of total RNA, relying on a constant-region primer. Investigators got TCR beta libraries out of three nested multiplex PCR rounds, done with slightly modified ARM-PCR. Both of the initial two PCR rounds ran for nine to ten cycles and employed TRBV1-TRBV30 forward primers alongside a C-beta reverse primer. TCRdb re-analysed the multiplex PCR reads in MiXCR, keeping a single row per CDR3 protein. The table includes about 30,000 distinct CDR3 sequences, 71% detected once. Sequenced material: liver tumor tissue from sampling region 3. Specified subset: tumor region T3, left-lateral pole. These receptors were collected from a woman between 25 and 40 years old with primary liver carcinoma and hepatitis B virus infection.

This clonotype turned up a few times. A clone one base away is much larger, so this may be a read error. V and J are TRBV11-1 and TRBJ2-7, with a tentative D call TRBD1 (5 bases). This CDR3 region has 13 residues. Germline lookup yields CDR1 SGHAT and CDR2 FQDESV (reference sequence). Trimming took off 9 bases at V and 4 bases at J, with 16 bases between the two ends. The CDR3 is CARSRGRQYEQYF. DNA for the CDR3: TGTGCCAGAAGTAGGGGTCGACAGTACGAGCAGTACTTC.

This clonotype has more than one count but fewer than ten. At one end, the junction sequence differs from germline, possibly due to a read error. The chain couples TRBV10-3 to TRBJ2-1, with D tentatively TRBD2 (5 bases). This CDR3 is built from 14 residues. Germline CDR1 and CDR2: ENHRY and SYGVKD. The CDR3 DNA reads as TGTGCCATCAGTCCCACGAGGACCCGGGATGAGCAGTTCTTT. Translated: CAISPTRTRDEQFF.

This clonotype came up once. Since no conserved phenylalanine or tryptophan closes the CDR3, a read error is the likely cause. The chain employs TRBV6-1 and TRBJ2-2; D could derive from TRBD1 or TRBD2 (5 bases each). This CDR3 spans 15 amino acids. Germline V lookup: CDR1 MNHNS, CDR2 SASEGT. CDR3 DNA: TGTACCAGCAGTGAACCGCTGGGACGTTTCGGGGAACTGTTTTCT. Protein: CTSSEPLGRFGELFS.

This clonotype was counted a single time. A read error may explain this, as a much larger clone is one base away. The chain recombines TRBV2 with TRBJ2-7, with D possibly being TRBD2 (5 bases). V lost 8 bases to trimming and J lost 2 bases, with 22 bases between them. The germline gives CDR1 SNHLY, CDR2 FYNNEI. CDR3 length: 16 residues. The CDR3 region is CASGIRVTMSTYEQYF. CDR3 coding DNA: TGTGCCAGCGGAATCCGAGTGACTATGTCCACCTACGAGCAGTACTTC.

Comment on this clonotype: One junction end does not reproduce the germline sequence, and a read error may be involved. The chain carries TRBV4-3 and TRBJ2-1, with D perhaps TRBD2 (6 bases). This CDR3 is built from 16 residues. Germline V gene lookup returns CDR1 LGHNA and CDR2 YSLEER. CDR3: CANSQDAGSFYNEQFF. CDR3 bases: TGCGCCAACAGCCAAGATGCGGGAAGTTTCTACAATGAGCAGTTCTTC.